A single sample is the source of the 22 T cell receptor beta chains below, sequenced in a study of T cell responses to AZD1222 COVID-19 vaccine. Method: immunoSEQ multiplex PCR; TCRdb's copy keeps in-frame clones and lacks some. This sample has around 170,000 clones, with over 75% found just once. Sequencing was performed on peripheral blood, taken on day 0 of AZD1222 vaccination. The receptors derive from an adult in good health.

J is TRBJ2-7 and V is TRBV6-2 or TRBV6-3; 8 bases agree with TRBD2. The CDR3 contains 15 residues. The V gene end was trimmed by 2 bases and the J gene end by 0 bases; junction bases not matched to a gene: 3. Per germline, CDR1 MNHEY and CDR2 SVGEGT. This chain's CDR3 is CASSYPGGPSYEQYF. CDR3 nucleotide sequence: TGTGCCAGCAGTTACCCGGGGGGGCCCTCCTACGAGCAGTACTTC.

The chain couples TRBV28 to TRBJ1-2; D is uncertain. From germline, CDR1 is MDHEN and CDR2 SYDVKM. Trimming stripped 6 bases from V and 6 bases from J, with 14 bases between. This CDR3 has 13 amino acids. The CDR3 loop is CASSPRPGHGYTF. CDR3 nucleotide sequence: TGTGCCAGCAGCCCCCGGCCCGGGCATGGCTACACCTTC.

The rearrangement uses TRBV3-1 (or the pseudogene TRBV3-2) and TRBJ2-7; 9 nucleotides align to TRBD1. Germline lookup yields CDR1 LGHDT and CDR2 YNNKEL (reference sequence). The J segment lost 7 bases and the V segment lost 0 bases, leaving 10 bases of the junction unmatched. CDR3 length equals 16 residues. CDR3 sequence (DNA): TGTGCCAGCAGCCAAGACCTCGGGACAGGGCTAGGAGAGCAGTACTTC. Its translation is CASSQDLGTGLGEQYF.

This chain links TRBV7-3 with TRBJ2-5; D is perhaps TRBD1 (6 bases). Germline CDR1 SGHTA, CDR2 FQGTGA. The CDR3 is 14 amino acids. V lost 5 bases and J 0 bases, leaving 10 bases between the germline ends. The CDR3, as DNA: TGTGCCAGCAGCCAGGGGACCTACCAAGAGACCCAGTACTTC. Amino acids: CASSQGTYQETQYF.

The chain is built from TRBV19 and TRBJ2-7, with TRBD1 identical over 8 bases. V shed 2 bases, J shed 0 bases, and the junction held 3 bases outside the gene matches. This CDR3 comprises 15 residues. The germline V gene has CDR1 LNHDA and CDR2 SQIVND (reference sequence). CDR3 protein: CASSIKGQGSYEQYF. The CDR3 DNA sequence: TGTGCCAGTAGTATAAAAGGACAGGGCTCCTACGAGCAGTACTTC. The full variable domain, in which reference TRBV19 and TRBJ2-7 provide the parts outside the CDR3, is DGGITQSPKYLFRKEGQNVTLSCEQNLNHDAMYWYRQDPGQGLRLIYYSQIVNDFQKGDIAEGYSVSREKKESFPLTVTSAQKNPTAFYLCASSIKGQGSYEQYFGPGTRLTVT.

With regard to this clone: Other DNA sequences from this sample encode an identical CDR3 as well. The rearrangement joins TRBV6-2 or TRBV6-3 to TRBJ1-2, with D tentatively TRBD1 (5 bases). The CDR3 spans 13 residues. V was clipped by 5 bases and J by 2 bases, with 9 bases between them. The V gene's germline CDR1 is MNHEY and CDR2 SVGEGT. The CDR3: CASSLRDNYGYTF. DNA of the CDR3: TGTGCCAGCAGTCTCCGGGACAACTATGGCTACACCTTC.

This chain uses TRBV9 with TRBJ2-6; 8 bases are a match to TRBD1. Trimming took 3 bases from V and 0 from J; bases not matched to a gene: 8. This CDR3 is 18 amino acids long. CDR1 SGDLS and CDR2 YYNGEE come from the germline V gene. Here the CDR3 DNA reads TGTGCCAGCAGCGGATCAGGGGGCTTTTTCTCTGGGGCCAACGTCCTGACTTTC. Protein: CASSGSGGFFSGANVLTF.

The chain uses TRBV19 and TRBJ1-4; 7 nucleotides agree with TRBD1. This CDR3 spans 13 amino acids. Germline V lookup: CDR1 LNHDA, CDR2 SQIVND (reference sequence). The junction had 3 bases not matched to a gene; V was cut back by 7 bases and J by 4 bases. Written as DNA, the CDR3 is TGTGCCAGTACCGGGACAGATAATGAAAAACTGTTTTTT. As protein: CASTGTDNEKLFF. The whole variable domain, filled in from reference TRBV19 and TRBJ1-4, reads DGGITQSPKYLFRKEGQNVTLSCEQNLNHDAMYWYRQDPGQGLRLIYYSQIVNDFQKGDIAEGYSVSREKKESFPLTVTSAQKNPTAFYLCASTGTDNEKLFFGSGTQLSVL.

The rearrangement links TRBV19 to TRBJ1-4; no clear D gene. The CDR3 is 15 residues long. Trimming shortened V by 1 base and J by 8 bases, and 14 bases separated the two germline ends. Germline assignment: CDR1 LNHDA and CDR2 SQIVND (reference sequence). CDR3: CASSIALGMGEKLFF. For the CDR3, the DNA is TGTGCCAGTAGTATAGCTTTAGGGATGGGCGAAAAACTGTTTTTT.

In its sample, this clone was seen once. This chain connects TRBV6-1 to TRBJ1-6; D is perhaps TRBD1 (5 bases). From germline, CDR1 is MNHNS and CDR2 SASEGT. The CDR3 has 15 amino acids. V was pared by 3 bases and J by 7 bases, with 13 bases between. The CDR3 bases are TGTGCCAGCAGTGAGGTGGGGGGAGACAATTCACCCCTCCACTTT. Its protein product is CASSEVGGDNSPLHF.

The chain carries TRBV4-1 and TRBJ2-1, with D perhaps TRBD2 (6 bases). Germline loops: CDR1 MGHRA, CDR2 YSYEKL. The CDR3 runs 16 residues. The V and J ends lost 1 base and 6 bases respectively, with 16 bases between them. CDR3 residues: CASSQVRDSVSNEQFF. The DNA of the CDR3 is TGCGCCAGCAGCCAAGTCCGGGACTCAGTTAGCAATGAGCAGTTCTTC.

The genes are TRBV6-5 and TRBJ1-2, with 8 bases that match TRBD1. V lost 6 bases and J lost 4; bases outside the gene matches: 4. CDR3 length equals 13 residues. In germline, CDR1 is MNHEY, CDR2 SVGAGI. The CDR3 DNA is TGTGCCAGCAGGACAGGGGTCGGCTATGGCTACACCTTC. This gives the protein CASRTGVGYGYTF.

V usage is TRBV4-1 and J usage is TRBJ2-3, with a weak D call TRBD1 (5 bases). V lost 7 bases, J lost 2 bases, and 13 bases lay in between. This CDR3 has 14 amino acids. In germline, CDR1 is MGHRA, CDR2 YSYEKL. CDR3 loop: CASTKTDPTDTQYF. The CDR3, as DNA: TGCGCCAGCACCAAGACAGACCCCACAGATACGCAGTATTTT.

This clone was observed a single time. CDR3 coding DNA: TGTGCCAGCAGCTCGACAGCAAGGGGAGACACCGGGGAGCTGTTTTTT. Amino acid sequence: CASSSTARGDTGELFF. The rearrangement joins TRBV5-5 to TRBJ2-2; D may be TRBD1 or TRBD2 (5 bases each). Trimming shortened V by 3 bases and J by 3 bases, and 15 bases separated the two germline ends. CDR3 length: 16 residues. The germline V gene has CDR1 SGHKS and CDR2 YYEKEE (reference sequence). The full variable domain, with the rest looked up from reference TRBV5-5 and TRBJ2-2, is DAGVTQSPTHLIKTRGQQVTLRCSPISGHKSVSWYQQVLGQGPQFIFQYYEKEERGRGNFPDRFSARQFPNYSSELNVNALLLGDSALYLCASSSTARGDTGELFFGEGSRLTVL.

In its sample, this clone was seen a few times. The V gene is TRBV30, the J gene TRBJ1-1; TRBD1 is a possible D gene (6 bases). The CDR3 covers 13 residues. Trimming shortened V by 2 bases and J by 1 base, and 8 bases separated the two germline ends. Germline assignment: CDR1 GTSNPN and CDR2 SVGIG (reference sequence). The CDR3 loop is CAWSQQGNTEAFF. CDR3 DNA sequence: TGTGCCTGGAGTCAACAGGGGAACACTGAAGCTTTCTTT.

The gene calls are TRBV19 and TRBJ2-1, with a possible D match to TRBD1 (6 bases). V was cut by 3 bases and J by 3 bases, with 12 bases left in between. This CDR3 is built from 15 residues. The germline V gene encodes CDR1 LNHDA and CDR2 SQIVND (reference sequence). CDR3 DNA: TGTGCCAGTAGTATTTCACAGGGAAACTACAATGAGCAGTTCTTC. It specifies CASSISQGNYNEQFF.

The rearrangement joins TRBV7-9 to TRBJ2-5, with 14 bases aligning to TRBD2. The CDR3 loop spans 16 amino acids. Germline V gene sequence: CDR1 SEHNR, CDR2 FQNEAQ (reference sequence). Trimming cost V 4 bases and J 5 bases; bases outside gene matches: 6. The CDR3 region is CASSSGLAGGIETQYF. CDR3 DNA sequence: TGTGCCAGCAGCTCCGGACTAGCGGGGGGTATTGAGACCCAGTACTTC.

The J gene is TRBJ1-1, the V gene TRBV3-1 (or the pseudogene TRBV3-2); D might be TRBD1 (6 bases). Trimming took off 3 bases at V and 5 bases at J, with 19 bases between the two ends. The CDR3 runs to 16 residues. Germline lookup yields CDR1 LGHDT and CDR2 YNNKEL (reference sequence). CDR3 protein: CASSHLITGLWTEAFF. As DNA, the CDR3 is TGTGCCAGCAGCCATCTTATCACAGGGTTGTGGACTGAAGCTTTCTTT.

The chain joins TRBV5-1 to TRBJ1-2; 7 nucleotides align to TRBD1. CDR3 length: 13 amino acids. J was trimmed by 4 bases and V by 4 bases; bases with no gene match: 4. The germline V gene encodes CDR1 SGHRS and CDR2 YFSETQ. The CDR3 bases are TGCGCCAGCAGCGTGGGGACAGTCTATGGCTACACCTTC. This codes for CASSVGTVYGYTF.

V and J are TRBV11-2 and TRBJ1-4; TRBD1 might be the D (5 bases). This CDR3 contains 14 residues. CDR1 and CDR2 from the germline V gene are SGHAT and FQNNGV. The V end lost 0 bases, the J end lost 8 bases, and 10 bases lay between the germline ends. As DNA, the CDR3 is TGTGCCAGCAGCTTAGACGTGACAGCCGAAAAACTGTTTTTT. It translates to CASSLDVTAEKLFF. The whole variable domain, remainder taken from reference TRBV11-2 and TRBJ1-4, is EAGVAQSPRYKIIEKRQSVAFWCNPISGHATLYWYQQILGQGPKLLIQFQNNGVVDDSQLPKDRFSAERLKGVDSTLKIQPAKLEDSAVYLCASSLDVTAEKLFFGSGTQLSVL.

This clone was counted a single time. The V call is TRBV2, the J call TRBJ1-4; D perhaps matches TRBD1 (5 bases). Trimming shortened V by 1 base and J by 7 bases, and 16 bases separated the two germline ends. There are 16 residues in the CDR3. CDR1 is SNHLY, CDR2 FYNNEI, per germline. The CDR3 DNA reads TGTGCCAGCAGTGAAGTAGGGGTGACCGTCGGTGAAAAACTGTTTTTT. Translation gives CASSEVGVTVGEKLFF.

V gene TRBV5-6 combines with J gene TRBJ1-5; possibly TRBD1 for D (5 bases). The CDR3 is 15 residues long. The V gene's germline CDR1 is SGHDT and CDR2 YYEEEE. V lost 1 base and J 1 base, leaving 9 bases between the germline ends. CDR3 DNA sequence: TGTGCCAGCAGCTTGATGGGGCGCAGCAATCAGCCCCAGCATTTT. This translates into CASSLMGRSNQPQHF. The full variable domain, rest sourced from reference TRBV5-6 and TRBJ1-5, is DAGVTQSPTHLIKTRGQQVTLRCSPKSGHDTVSWYQQALGQGPQFIFQYYEEEERQRGNFPDRFSGHQFPNYSSELNVNALLLGDSALYLCASSLMGRSNQPQHFGDGTRLSIL.